A single sample gave rise to the 30 T cell receptor beta chains below, sequenced in a study of technical replicates of blood from several donors. Assay used: immunoSEQ multiplex PCR; TCRdb lists only in-frame clones, some missing. This table has tens of thousands of clones, roughly 91% appearing once. Sequencing was performed on PBMCs. All receptors derive from a human donor in good health. Some clones in this sample may be carry-over from other donors' samples.

The gene calls are TRBV25-1 and TRBJ1-2, with 12 positions matching TRBD1. Germline trimming cut 3 bases from V and 7 bases from J; bases unmatched to any gene: 12. CDR3 length: 17 amino acids. From germline, CDR1 is MGHDK and CDR2 SYGVNS. For the CDR3, the DNA is TGTGCCAGCAGTGACCCGGTAGGGGACAGGGGGCTTTTTGGCTACACCTTC. It specifies CASSDPVGDRGLFGYTF.

The chain recombines TRBV27 with TRBJ2-7, with 7 bases aligning to TRBD1. V gave up 3 bases and J gave up 2 bases; unmatched junction bases: 1. CDR1 is MNHEY, CDR2 SMNVEV, per germline (reference sequence). CDR3 length equals 13 residues. The DNA of the CDR3 is TGTGCCAGCAGTTTGACAGGGACCTACGAGCAGTACTTC. It is translated as CASSLTGTYEQYF.

This rearrangement joins TRBV7-2 to TRBJ1-1; 7 bases are a match to TRBD1. The CDR3 runs 14 residues. After removal of 5 bases from V and 4 bases from J, the junction contained 7 bases not matched to a gene. Germline assignment: CDR1 SGHTA and CDR2 FQGNSA. The chain's CDR3 is CASSTRQGFTEAFF. DNA of the CDR3: TGTGCCAGCAGCACACGACAGGGCTTCACTGAAGCTTTCTTT.

This clone was seen only once. This chain links TRBV19 with TRBJ2-7; a possible D gene is TRBD1 (6 bases). The germline gives CDR1 LNHDA, CDR2 SQIVND (reference sequence). This CDR3 region has 17 residues. Trimming stripped 2 bases from V and 5 bases from J, with 22 bases between. The CDR3 loop reads CASSISAGTIMRNEQYF. The CDR3 DNA sequence: TGTGCCAGTAGTATATCGGCCGGGACAATAATGAGGAACGAGCAGTACTTC.

The chain has TRBV5-6 and TRBJ2-7, with 13 bases identical to TRBD2. V was pared by 4 bases and J by 4 bases, with 5 bases of the junction left unmatched. Germline V gene sequence: CDR1 SGHDT, CDR2 YYEEEE. This CDR3 has 15 residues. This CDR3 reads CASSQTSGRIYEQYF. As DNA, the CDR3 is TGTGCCAGCAGCCAGACTAGCGGGAGGATATACGAGCAGTACTTC.

The table lists this clone with a count of one. The chain joins TRBV6-5 to TRBJ2-2; TRBD1 aligns across 10 bases. The CDR3 length is 14 residues. CDR1 is MNHEY, CDR2 SVGAGI, per germline. The V gene end was trimmed by 7 bases and the J gene end by 4 bases; junction bases not matched to a gene: 3. In nucleotides, the CDR3 is TGTGCCAGCACCTGGACAGGGGGCACCGGGGAGCTGTTTTTT. This gives the protein CASTWTGGTGELFF.

V gene TRBV29-1 combines with J gene TRBJ2-5; perhaps TRBD1 as D (5 bases). V lost 0 bases and J lost 4, with 12 bases in between. The CDR3 covers 14 residues. Germline lookup yields CDR1 SQVTM and CDR2 ANQGSEA. The CDR3 DNA follows: TGCAGCGTTGAAGAAAGCCTAAGGGGAGAGACCCAGTACTTC. It yields the protein CSVEESLRGETQYF.

This clone was observed a few times. V is TRBV7-8 and J is TRBJ1-2, with 9 nucleotides matching TRBD1. This CDR3 comprises 18 residues. CDR1 is SGHVS, CDR2 FQNEAQ, per germline. The trim removed 6 bases at V and 4 bases at J, leaving 18 bases unmatched. The CDR3 is CASRSDVLRQGVTYGYTF. For the CDR3, the DNA is TGTGCCAGCAGATCGGACGTCCTGCGACAGGGGGTGACCTATGGCTACACCTTC.

The chain employs TRBV25-1 and TRBJ1-5, with a possible D match to TRBD1 (6 bases). This CDR3 has 15 amino acids. CDR1 and CDR2 from the germline V gene are MGHDK and SYGVNS. Trimming left V 4 bases short and J 0 bases short, with 10 bases between. CDR3 bases: TGTGCCAGCAGTGCTACAGGGTATAGCAATCAGCCCCAGCATTTT. Translated: CASSATGYSNQPQHF.

This chain joins TRBV7-8 and TRBJ2-7, with TRBD2 as a possible D gene (6 bases). Between the trimmed V and J ends, which lost 10 bases and 6 bases, there was a span of 16 bases. The CDR3 runs 12 residues. The germline CDR1 and CDR2 sequences are SGHVS and FQNEAQ. The CDR3 DNA is TGTGCCACCGGGACGGGGGAATTCGAGCAGTACTTC. Amino acid sequence: CATGTGEFEQYF.

V gene TRBV19 combines with J gene TRBJ2-7, with a weak D call TRBD1 (5 bases). V gave up 2 bases and J gave up 6 bases, with 11 bases separating them. The germline V gene has CDR1 LNHDA and CDR2 SQIVND (reference sequence). This CDR3 comprises 13 residues. Written as DNA, the CDR3 is TGTGCCAGTAGTATAACTCAGGGAAGCGAGCAGTACTTC. It encodes CASSITQGSEQYF.

V and J are TRBV6-5 and TRBJ1-2; TRBD1 matches at 11 bases. With V trimmed by 0 bases and J by 2 bases, 2 bases remained unmatched. The V gene's germline CDR1 is MNHEY and CDR2 SVGAGI. This CDR3 has 16 amino acids. This chain's CDR3 is CASSYSGTGGNYGYTF. The DNA of the CDR3 is TGTGCCAGCAGTTACTCAGGGACAGGGGGGAACTATGGCTACACCTTC.

Concerning this clone itself: The sample carries other DNA sequences with the same CDR3. The chain employs TRBV7-2 and TRBJ2-7, with 9 bases lining up with TRBD1. Germline loops: CDR1 SGHTA, CDR2 FQGNSA. With 5 bases clipped from V and 3 bases from J, the junction kept 5 bases outside the gene matches. The CDR3 is made up of 14 amino acids. DNA for the CDR3: TGTGCCAGCAGCCCGGACAGGGGCAGCTACGAGCAGTACTTC. Protein: CASSPDRGSYEQYF.

V and J are TRBV7-9 and TRBJ2-7; 8 positions agree with TRBD2. V lost 5 bases to trimming and J lost 3 bases; unmatched junction nucleotides: 6. Germline CDR1 reads SEHNR; CDR2 reads FQNEAQ (reference sequence). The CDR3 loop spans 14 amino acids. This CDR3 is CASSPSGSVYEQYF. CDR3 nucleotides: TGTGCCAGCAGCCCAAGCGGGAGTGTCTACGAGCAGTACTTC.

The J gene is TRBJ2-1, the V gene TRBV11-3; 8 bases map to TRBD1. Germline V gives CDR1 SGHNT, CDR2 YENEEA. With 1 base clipped from V and 15 bases from J, the junction kept 8 bases outside the gene matches. The CDR3 covers 13 residues. For the CDR3, the DNA is TGTGCCAGCAGCTTAGGCGACAGGGGCGCTCGGTTCTTC. Translated: CASSLGDRGARFF.

The rearrangement uses TRBV29-1 and TRBJ2-7; weak D call: TRBD1 (5 bases). Germline CDR1 SQVTM, CDR2 ANQGSEA. Trimming removed 3 bases at V and 6 bases at J, with 15 bases between. The CDR3 sequence is 13 residues long. The CDR3 nucleotides read TGCAGCGTTGAGCGGCAGGGAAAGAGCGAGCAGTACTTC. Its protein product is CSVERQGKSEQYF.

The chain couples TRBV5-1 to TRBJ2-3; the match to TRBD1 covers 7 bases. The CDR3 totals 13 residues. CDR1 SGHRS and CDR2 YFSETQ come from the germline V gene. The V and J ends lost 5 bases and 3 bases, in that order; junction bases with no gene match: 3. The CDR3, as DNA: TGCGCCAGCAGGATGACAGGGACAGATACGCAGTATTTT. This sequence encodes CASRMTGTDTQYF. Supplemented by reference TRBV5-1 and TRBJ2-3, the full variable domain reads KAGVTQTPRYLIKTRGQQVTLSCSPISGHRSVSWYQQTPGQGLQFLFEYFSETQRNKGNFPGRFSGRQFSNSRSEMNVSTLELGDSALYLCASRMTGTDTQYFGPGTRLTVL.

The chain is built from TRBV5-1 and TRBJ2-5; D remains unclear. Germline V lookup: CDR1 SGHRS, CDR2 YFSETQ. V lost 0 bases to trimming and J lost 1 base, with 4 bases between them. The CDR3 consists of 13 residues. This CDR3 reads CASSLDSQETQYF. In nucleotides, the CDR3 is TGCGCCAGCAGCTTGGACAGCCAAGAGACCCAGTACTTC. Looking up the rest from reference TRBV5-1 and TRBJ2-5 gives the full variable domain: KAGVTQTPRYLIKTRGQQVTLSCSPISGHRSVSWYQQTPGQGLQFLFEYFSETQRNKGNFPGRFSGRQFSNSRSEMNVSTLELGDSALYLCASSLDSQETQYFGPGTRLLVL.

The chain has TRBV15 and TRBJ2-3, with 11 bases fitting TRBD2. Germline assignment: CDR1 LNHNV and CDR2 YYDKDF (reference sequence). V lost 0 bases, J lost 5 bases, and 10 bases stayed unmatched. CDR3 length: 18 residues. The CDR3, as DNA: TGTGCCACCAGCAGAGATGGGAATAGCGGGAGGGCCGGAGATACGCAGTATTTT. This sequence encodes CATSRDGNSGRAGDTQYF. Variable domain in full (rest from reference TRBV15 and TRBJ2-3): DAMVIQNPRYQVTQFGKPVTLSCSQTLNHNVMYWYQQKSSQAPKLLFHYYDKDFNNEADTPDNFQSRRPNTSFCFLDIRSPGLGDTAMYLCATSRDGNSGRAGDTQYFGPGTRLTVL.

The rearrangement uses TRBV7-8 and TRBJ2-2, with 10 bases aligning to TRBD2. The V and J ends lost 6 bases and 5 bases, in that order; junction bases with no gene match: 6. The CDR3 extends over 15 amino acids. The germline V gene encodes CDR1 SGHVS and CDR2 FQNEAQ. CDR3 in amino acids: CASRASGSETGELFF. As DNA, the CDR3 is TGTGCCAGCAGGGCTAGCGGGAGCGAAACCGGGGAGCTGTTTTTT. Complete variable domain (other parts from reference TRBV7-8 and TRBJ2-2): GAGVSQSPRYKVAKRGQDVALRCDPISGHVSLFWYQQALGQGPEFLTYFQNEAQLDKSGLPSDRFFAERPEGSVSTLKIQRTQQEDSAVYLCASRASGSETGELFFGEGSRLTVL.

The rearrangement uses TRBV5-6 and TRBJ1-2, with D perhaps matching TRBD1 (6 bases). Looked up from germline, CDR1 is SGHDT and CDR2 is YYEEEE. V was trimmed by 2 bases and J by 6 bases, leaving 20 bases between them. This CDR3 has 16 amino acids. CDR3 DNA: TGTGCCAGCAGCTTAAAGACAGGTGTTGTTGTGGATGGCTACACCTTC. As protein: CASSLKTGVVVDGYTF.

This sequence joins TRBV12-5 and TRBJ1-3, with TRBD1 identical over 9 bases. The CDR3 is 15 residues long. The germline CDR1 and CDR2 sequences are LGHNT and FRNRAP. The J segment lost 4 bases and the V segment lost 6 bases, leaving 7 bases of the junction unmatched. CDR3 DNA sequence: TGTGCTAGTGGGGACAGGGGTCTTTCCGGAAACACCATATATTTT. It yields the protein CASGDRGLSGNTIYF.

The V and J genes are TRBV6-1 and TRBJ2-1, with 7 bases aligning to TRBD1. V shed 1 base and J 8 bases; nucleotides not matched to a gene: 17. The CDR3 runs 18 residues. The V gene's germline CDR1 is MNHNS and CDR2 SASEGT. DNA for the CDR3: TGTGCCAGCAGTGAAGGGAACAGGGGTCTCAACAAACGAGATGAGCAGTTCTTC. Amino acids: CASSEGNRGLNKRDEQFF.

This chain uses TRBV5-1 with TRBJ2-3, with D uncertain. Between the trimmed V and J ends, which lost 0 bases and 0 bases, there was a span of 5 bases. The V gene's germline CDR1 is SGHRS and CDR2 YFSETQ. This CDR3 has 14 amino acids. The CDR3 coding sequence is TGCGCCAGCAGCTTGGGTCCTAGCACAGATACGCAGTATTTT. Translation gives CASSLGPSTDTQYF.

J is TRBJ2-6 and V is TRBV11-1; D is perhaps TRBD1 (6 bases). CDR3 length equals 16 residues. V lost 8 bases and J lost 0, with 14 bases in between. Germline assignment: CDR1 SGHAT and CDR2 FQDESV (reference sequence). The CDR3 sequence: CASGRGRSSGANVLTF. The CDR3 coding sequence is TGTGCCAGCGGCAGGGGCCGAAGCTCTGGGGCCAACGTCCTGACTTTC.

The chain joins TRBV7-9 to TRBJ1-2; TRBD1 matches 9 bases. CDR1 SEHNR and CDR2 FQNEAQ come from the germline V gene (reference sequence). The CDR3 is made up of 15 amino acids. J lost 4 bases, V lost 5 bases, and 8 bases had no gene match. In DNA, the CDR3 is TGTGCCAGCAGCCAGACAGGGGGTTTTAGCTATGGCTACACCTTC. This translates into CASSQTGGFSYGYTF. Variable domain in full (rest from reference TRBV7-9 and TRBJ1-2): DTGVSQNPRHKITKRGQNVTFRCDPISEHNRLYWYRQTLGQGPEFLTYFQNEAQLEKSRLLSDRFSAERPKGSFSTLEIQRTEQGDSAMYLCASSQTGGFSYGYTFGSGTRLTVV.

V and J are TRBV5-1 and TRBJ2-1, with D possibly TRBD2 on 7 matching bases. The CDR3 sequence is 15 residues long. Germline CDR1 is SGHRS and CDR2 is YFSETQ. Between the trimmed V and J ends, which lost 0 bases and 8 bases, there was a span of 15 bases. CDR3 in amino acids: CASSLAAGAGDEQFF. CDR3 nucleotide sequence: TGCGCCAGCAGCTTGGCCGCGGGGGCCGGCGATGAGCAGTTCTTC.

This chain links TRBV4-1 with TRBJ2-5; the D gene is possibly TRBD2 (5 bases). V lost 4 bases, J lost 1 base, and 25 bases lay in between. The CDR3 runs to 19 residues. Germline V CDR1 and CDR2: MGHRA, YSYEKL. CDR3 loop: CASSLRTALPPSGQETQYF. CDR3 nucleotides: TGCGCCAGCAGCCTGAGGACTGCACTCCCTCCGAGTGGCCAAGAGACCCAGTACTTC.

The rearrangement joins TRBV7-3 to TRBJ2-3, with D maybe TRBD2 (6 bases). The CDR3 consists of 16 residues. Trimming removed 1 base from V and 2 bases from J, with 13 bases in between. Germline V gives CDR1 SGHTA, CDR2 FQGTGA. CDR3 coding DNA: TGTGCCAGCAGCTTAAACTGGTGGGGGGACACAGATACGCAGTATTTT. Residues: CASSLNWWGDTDTQYF.

The chain links TRBV5-1 to TRBJ2-5, with D possibly matching TRBD2 (7 bases). V lost 4 bases, J lost 4 bases, and 17 bases lay in between. The CDR3 consists of 15 residues. Germline V gives CDR1 SGHRS, CDR2 YFSETQ. CDR3: CASSGGDTRVETQYF. The CDR3 region has the DNA TGCGCCAGCAGCGGGGGGGACACCAGGGTAGAGACCCAGTACTTC.